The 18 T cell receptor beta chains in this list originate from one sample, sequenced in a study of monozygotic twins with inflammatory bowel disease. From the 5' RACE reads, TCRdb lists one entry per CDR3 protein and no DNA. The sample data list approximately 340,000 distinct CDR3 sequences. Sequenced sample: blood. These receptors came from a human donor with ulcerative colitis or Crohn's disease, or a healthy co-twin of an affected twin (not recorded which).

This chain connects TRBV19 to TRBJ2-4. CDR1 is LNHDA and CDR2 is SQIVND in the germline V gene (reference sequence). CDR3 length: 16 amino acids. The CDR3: CASSVWITLAKNIQYF.

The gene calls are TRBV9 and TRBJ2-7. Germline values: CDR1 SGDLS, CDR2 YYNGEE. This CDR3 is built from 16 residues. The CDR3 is CASSVGAGTTITEQYF.

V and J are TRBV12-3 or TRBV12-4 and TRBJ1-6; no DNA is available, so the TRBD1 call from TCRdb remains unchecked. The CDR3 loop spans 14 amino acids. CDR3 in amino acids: CASSPRARNSPLHF.

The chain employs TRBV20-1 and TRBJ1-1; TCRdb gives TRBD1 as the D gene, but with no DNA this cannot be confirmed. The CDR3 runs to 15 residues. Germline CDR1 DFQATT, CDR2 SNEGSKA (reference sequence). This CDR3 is CSPRQGLNLNTEAFF.

The CDR3 spells CASSPPIGGQGKNGYTF. The V call is TRBV12-3 or TRBV12-4, the J call TRBJ1-2; TCRdb calls TRBD1, which cannot be checked without DNA. The CDR3 contains 17 residues.

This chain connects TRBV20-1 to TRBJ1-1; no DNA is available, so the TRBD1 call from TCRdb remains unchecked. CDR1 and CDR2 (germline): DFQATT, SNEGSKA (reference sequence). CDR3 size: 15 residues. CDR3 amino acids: CSAPSRGAANTEAFF.

This chain's CDR3 is CASSLVQSGGFLGAFF. The V call is TRBV5-6, the J call TRBJ1-1; the D call of TRBD1 rests on TCRdb alone, since no DNA is present to check it. The CDR3 spans 16 residues. CDR1 SGHDT and CDR2 YYEEEE come from the germline V gene.

CDR3 region: CATSRPGQPNTGELFF. The chain is built from TRBV15 and TRBJ2-2; TCRdb names TRBD1, which stays unverified in the absence of DNA. The CDR3 is 16 residues long. Germline V lookup: CDR1 LNHNV, CDR2 YYDKDF (reference sequence). The complete variable domain, with remaining parts taken from reference TRBV15 and TRBJ2-2, reads DAMVIQNPRYQVTQFGKPVTLSCSQTLNHNVMYWYQQKSSQAPKLLFHYYDKDFNNEADTPDNFQSRRPNTSFCFLDIRSPGLGDTAMYLCATSRPGQPNTGELFFGEGSRLTVL.

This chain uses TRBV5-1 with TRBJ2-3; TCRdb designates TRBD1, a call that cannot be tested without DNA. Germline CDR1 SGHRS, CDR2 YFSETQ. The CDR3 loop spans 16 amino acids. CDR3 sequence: CASSDDTGRGTDTQYF.

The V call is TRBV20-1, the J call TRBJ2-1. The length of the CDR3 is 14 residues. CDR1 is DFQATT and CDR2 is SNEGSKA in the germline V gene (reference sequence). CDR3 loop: CSARVKGSYNEQFF.

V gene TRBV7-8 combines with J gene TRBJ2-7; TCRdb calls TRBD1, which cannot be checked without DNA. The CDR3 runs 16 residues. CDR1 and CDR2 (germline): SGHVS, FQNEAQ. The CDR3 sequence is CASSSIEDREAYEQYF.

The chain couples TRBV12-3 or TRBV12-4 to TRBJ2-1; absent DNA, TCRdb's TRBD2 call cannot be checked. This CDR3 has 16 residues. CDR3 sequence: CASRRTSGRFENEQFF.

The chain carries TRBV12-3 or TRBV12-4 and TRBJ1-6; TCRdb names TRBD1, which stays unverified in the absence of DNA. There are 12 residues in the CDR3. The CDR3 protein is CASSSGTASLHF.

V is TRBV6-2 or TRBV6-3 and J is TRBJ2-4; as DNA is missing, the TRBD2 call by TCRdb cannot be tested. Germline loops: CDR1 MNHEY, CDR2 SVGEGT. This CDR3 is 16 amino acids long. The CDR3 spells CASKKWGSEGTNIQNF.

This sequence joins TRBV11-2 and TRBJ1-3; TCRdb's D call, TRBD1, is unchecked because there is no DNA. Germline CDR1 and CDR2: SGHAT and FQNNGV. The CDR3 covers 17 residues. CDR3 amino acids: CASSPDPSETSGNAIYF. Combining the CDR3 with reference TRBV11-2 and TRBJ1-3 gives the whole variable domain EAGVAQSPRYKIIEKRQSVAFWCNPISGHATLYWYQQILGQGPKLLIQFQNNGVVDDSQLPKDRFSAERLKGVDSTLKIQPAKLEDSAVYLCASSPDPSETSGNAIYFGEGSWLTVV.

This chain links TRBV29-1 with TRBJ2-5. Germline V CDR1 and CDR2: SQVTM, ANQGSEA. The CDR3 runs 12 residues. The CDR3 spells CSVGGYQETQYF.

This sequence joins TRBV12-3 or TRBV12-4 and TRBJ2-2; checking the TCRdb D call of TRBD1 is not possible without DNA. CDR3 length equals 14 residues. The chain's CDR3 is CASSSGVVAGELFF.

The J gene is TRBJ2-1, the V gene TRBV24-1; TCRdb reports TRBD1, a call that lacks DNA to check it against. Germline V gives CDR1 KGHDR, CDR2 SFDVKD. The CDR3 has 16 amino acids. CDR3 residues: CATSDGGGRSYNEQFF.